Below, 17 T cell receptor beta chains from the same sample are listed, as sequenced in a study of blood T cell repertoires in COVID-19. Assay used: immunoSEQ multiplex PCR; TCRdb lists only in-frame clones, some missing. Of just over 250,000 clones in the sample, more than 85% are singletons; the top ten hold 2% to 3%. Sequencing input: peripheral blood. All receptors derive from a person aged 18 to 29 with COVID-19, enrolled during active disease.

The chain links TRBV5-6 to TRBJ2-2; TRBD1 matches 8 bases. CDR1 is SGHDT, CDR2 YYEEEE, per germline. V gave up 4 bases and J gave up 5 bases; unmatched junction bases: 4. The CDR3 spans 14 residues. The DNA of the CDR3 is TGTGCCAGCAGCCGACAGGGGTTTACCGGGGAGCTGTTTTTT. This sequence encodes CASSRQGFTGELFF.

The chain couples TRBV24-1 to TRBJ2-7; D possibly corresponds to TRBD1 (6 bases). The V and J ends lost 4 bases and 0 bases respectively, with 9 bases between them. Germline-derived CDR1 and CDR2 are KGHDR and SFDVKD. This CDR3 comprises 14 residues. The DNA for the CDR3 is TGTGCCACCAGTGACCGGGACATCTCCTACGAGCAGTACTTC. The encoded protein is CATSDRDISYEQYF.

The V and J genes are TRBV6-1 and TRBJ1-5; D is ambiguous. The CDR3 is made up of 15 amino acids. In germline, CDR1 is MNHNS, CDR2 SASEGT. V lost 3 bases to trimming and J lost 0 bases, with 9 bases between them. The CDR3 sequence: CASSDQVHSNQPQHF. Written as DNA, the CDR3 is TGTGCCAGCAGTGATCAGGTTCATAGCAATCAGCCCCAGCATTTT.

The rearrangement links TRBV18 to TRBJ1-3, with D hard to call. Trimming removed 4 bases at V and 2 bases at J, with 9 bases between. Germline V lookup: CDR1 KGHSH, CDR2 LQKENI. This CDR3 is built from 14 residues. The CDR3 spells CASSRLGAGNTIYF. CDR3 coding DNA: TGTGCCAGCTCACGTTTGGGCGCTGGAAACACCATATATTTT.

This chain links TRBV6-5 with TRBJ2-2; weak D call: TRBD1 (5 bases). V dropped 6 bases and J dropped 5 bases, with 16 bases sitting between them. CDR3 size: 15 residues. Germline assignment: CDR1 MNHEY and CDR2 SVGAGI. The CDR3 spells CASRSSGKGTGELFF. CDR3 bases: TGTGCCAGCAGGAGCTCAGGGAAGGGAACCGGGGAGCTGTTTTTT.

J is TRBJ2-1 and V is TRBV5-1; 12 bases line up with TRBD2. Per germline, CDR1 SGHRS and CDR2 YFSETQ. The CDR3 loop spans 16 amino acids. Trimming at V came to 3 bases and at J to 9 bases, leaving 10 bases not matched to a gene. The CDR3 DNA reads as TGCGCCAGCAGCTCCGGACTAGCGGGAATTGGCGGTGAGCAGTTCTTC. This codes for CASSSGLAGIGGEQFF. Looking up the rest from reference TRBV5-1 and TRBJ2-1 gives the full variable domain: KAGVTQTPRYLIKTRGQQVTLSCSPISGHRSVSWYQQTPGQGLQFLFEYFSETQRNKGNFPGRFSGRQFSNSRSEMNVSTLELGDSALYLCASSSGLAGIGGEQFFGPGTRLTVL.

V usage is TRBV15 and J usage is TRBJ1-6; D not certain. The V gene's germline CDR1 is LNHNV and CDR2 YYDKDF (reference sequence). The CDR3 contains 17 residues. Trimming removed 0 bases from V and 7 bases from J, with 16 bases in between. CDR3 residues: CATSRDPPIPGNSPLHF. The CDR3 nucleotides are TGTGCCACCAGCAGAGATCCCCCGATCCCAGGAAATTCACCCCTCCACTTT.

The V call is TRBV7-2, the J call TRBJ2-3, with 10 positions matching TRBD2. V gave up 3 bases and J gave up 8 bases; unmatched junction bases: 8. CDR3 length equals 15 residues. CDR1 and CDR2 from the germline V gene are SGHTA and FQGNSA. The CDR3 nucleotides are TGTGCCAGCAGCTTTGAGCCTAGCGGGAGTGGTACGCAGTATTTT. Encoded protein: CASSFEPSGSGTQYF.

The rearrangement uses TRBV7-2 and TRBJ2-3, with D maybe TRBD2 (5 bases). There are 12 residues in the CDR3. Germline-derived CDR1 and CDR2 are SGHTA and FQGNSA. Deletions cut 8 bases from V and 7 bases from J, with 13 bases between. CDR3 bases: TGTGCCAGCGGTGGGAGTGGAAATACGCAGTATTTT. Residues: CASGGSGNTQYF.

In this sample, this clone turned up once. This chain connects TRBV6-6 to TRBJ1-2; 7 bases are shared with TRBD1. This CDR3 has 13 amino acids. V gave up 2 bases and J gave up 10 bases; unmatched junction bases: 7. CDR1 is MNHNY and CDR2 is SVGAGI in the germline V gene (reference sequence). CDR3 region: CASSYADDRDYTF. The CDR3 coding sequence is TGTGCCAGCAGTTACGCGGATGACAGGGACTACACCTTC.

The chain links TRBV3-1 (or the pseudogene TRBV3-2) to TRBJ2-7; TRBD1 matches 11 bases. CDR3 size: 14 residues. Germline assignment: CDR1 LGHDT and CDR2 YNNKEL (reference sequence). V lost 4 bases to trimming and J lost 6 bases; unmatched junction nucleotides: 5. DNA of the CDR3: TGTGCCAGCAGCCCAGGACAGGGGGCGTTCGAGCAGTACTTC. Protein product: CASSPGQGAFEQYF.

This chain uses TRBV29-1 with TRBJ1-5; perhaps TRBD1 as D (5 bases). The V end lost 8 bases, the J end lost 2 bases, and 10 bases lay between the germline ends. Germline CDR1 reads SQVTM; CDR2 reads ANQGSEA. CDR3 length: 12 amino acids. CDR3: CSTGEGNQPQHF. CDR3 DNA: TGCAGCACGGGGGAGGGCAATCAGCCCCAGCATTTT. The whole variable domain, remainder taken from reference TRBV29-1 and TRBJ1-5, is SAVISQKPSRDICQRGTSLTIQCQVDSQVTMMFWYRQQPGQSLTLIATANQGSEATYESGFVIDKFPISRPNLTFSTLTVSNMSPEDSSIYLCSTGEGNQPQHFGDGTRLSIL.

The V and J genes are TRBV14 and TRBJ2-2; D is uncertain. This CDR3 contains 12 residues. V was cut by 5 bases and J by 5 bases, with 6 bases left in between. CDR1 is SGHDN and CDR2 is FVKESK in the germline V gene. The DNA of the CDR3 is TGTGCCAGCAGCGATCGGACCGGGGAGCTGTTTTTT. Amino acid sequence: CASSDRTGELFF.

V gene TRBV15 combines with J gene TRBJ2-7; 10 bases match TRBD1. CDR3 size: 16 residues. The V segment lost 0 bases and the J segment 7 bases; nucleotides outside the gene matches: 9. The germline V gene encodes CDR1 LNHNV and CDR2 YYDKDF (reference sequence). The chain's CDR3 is CATSRDRGTGVEEQYF. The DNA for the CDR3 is TGTGCCACCAGCAGAGATCGGGGGACAGGGGTTGAAGAGCAGTACTTC.

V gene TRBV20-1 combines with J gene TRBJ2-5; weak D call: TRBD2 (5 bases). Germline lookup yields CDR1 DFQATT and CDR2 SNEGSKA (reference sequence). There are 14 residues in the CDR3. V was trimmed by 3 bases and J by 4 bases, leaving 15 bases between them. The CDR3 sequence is CSASFGVERETQYF. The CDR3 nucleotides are TGCAGTGCTAGTTTCGGGGTCGAAAGAGAGACCCAGTACTTC.

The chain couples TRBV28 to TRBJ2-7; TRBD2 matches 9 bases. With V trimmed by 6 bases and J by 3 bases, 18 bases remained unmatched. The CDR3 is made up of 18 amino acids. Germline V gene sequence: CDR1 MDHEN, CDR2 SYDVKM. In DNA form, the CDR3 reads TGTGCCAGCAGAGATTATAGAAGGGCGACTAGCGGAAACTACGAGCAGTACTTC. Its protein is CASRDYRRATSGNYEQYF.

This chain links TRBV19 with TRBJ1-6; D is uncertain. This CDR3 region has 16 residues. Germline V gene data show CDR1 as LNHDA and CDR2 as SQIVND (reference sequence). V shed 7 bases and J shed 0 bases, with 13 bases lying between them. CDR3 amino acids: CASKIYESSYNSPLHF. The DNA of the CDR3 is TGTGCCAGTAAAATTTACGAGAGCTCCTATAATTCACCCCTCCACTTT.